The 8 T cell receptor beta chains below all came from one sample that was sequenced in a study of T cells in Graves' hyperthyroidism and ophthalmopathy. Amplification targeted TCR beta CDR3 regions from RNA transcripts. TCR CDR3 regions were first amplified by RT-PCR with HTBI primers. Using its own MiXCR run on the multiplex PCR reads, TCRdb lists one record per CDR3 protein. The table records a few hundred thousand distinct CDR3 sequences, approximately 23% of them present only once. The sample taken for sequencing was blood. These receptor sequences come from a man aged 25-40 years with Graves' ophthalmopathy.

This clonotype was counted a few times. A much larger clone sits a single nucleotide away, making a read error possible. The chain couples TRBV11-1 to TRBJ2-5, with D possibly matching TRBD1 (5 bases). V was shortened by 3 bases and J by 3 bases, with 8 bases between the two germline ends. Germline CDR1 SGHAT, CDR2 FQDESV (reference sequence). There are 13 residues in the CDR3. In DNA, the CDR3 is TGTGCCAGCAGCTTGACAGACGAAGAGACCCAGTACTTC. Translated, it gives CASSLTDEETQYF. Based on the CDR3 plus reference TRBV11-1 and TRBJ2-5, the full variable domain is EAEVAQSPRYKITEKSQAVAFWCDPISGHATLYWYRQILGQGPELLVQFQDESVVDDSQLPKDRFSAERLKGVDSTLKIQPAELGDSAMYLCASSLTDEETQYFGPGTRLLVL.

This rearrangement joins TRBV20-1 to TRBJ2-3; possible D gene TRBD1, 6 bases. Germline CDR1 and CDR2: DFQATT and SNEGSKA (reference sequence). The CDR3 contains 15 residues. The V and J ends lost 0 bases and 1 base respectively, with 11 bases between them. The CDR3 nucleotides are TGCAGTGCTAGAGATCCTGGGGGCCGCACAGATACGCAGTATTTT. It is translated as CSARDPGGRTDTQYF.

Concerning this clonotype itself: The germline gene is not matched at one end of the junction; a read error may be the cause. This chain joins TRBV7-6 and TRBJ2-1; perhaps D is TRBD1 or TRBD2 (5 bases each). The CDR3 extends over 16 amino acids. Germline values: CDR1 SGHVS, CDR2 FNYEAQ. The CDR3 sequence is CAGSSLAGPSAGEQFF. DNA for the CDR3: TGTGCCGGCAGCAGCCTGGCGGGTCCTTCGGCAGGGGAGCAGTTCTTC. The full variable domain, with the rest looked up from reference TRBV7-6 and TRBJ2-1, is GAGVSQSPRYKVTKRGQDVALRCDPISGHVSLYWYRQALGQGPEFLTYFNYEAQQDKSGLPNDRFSAERPEGSISTLTIQRTEQRDSAMYRCAGSSLAGPSAGEQFFGPGTRLTVL.

This clonotype has a count of ten or more. The V gene is TRBV3-1, the J gene TRBJ2-5; D gene ambiguous. CDR1 is LGHDT and CDR2 is YNNKEL in the germline V gene (reference sequence). Trimming removed 5 bases from V and 5 bases from J, with 12 bases in between. The CDR3 loop spans 13 amino acids. In DNA, the CDR3 is TGTGCCAGCAGCTCCCGAGATCGGGAGACCCAGTACTTC. It codes for CASSSRDRETQYF.

This clonotype has at least ten counts. This chain joins TRBV28 and TRBJ2-7; D possibly corresponds to TRBD2 (6 bases). The germline CDR1 and CDR2 sequences are MDHEN and SYDVKM. Trimming stripped 6 bases from V and 5 bases from J, with 17 bases between. CDR3 length equals 14 residues. DNA for the CDR3: TGTGCCAGCAGAAGCTTCGCGGGGTTCCACGAGCAGTACTTC. Protein product: CASRSFAGFHEQYF.

The V gene is TRBV9, the J gene TRBJ2-5; D possibly uses TRBD1 or TRBD2 (5 bases each). Between the trimmed V and J ends, which lost 0 bases and 5 bases, there was a span of 17 bases. The CDR3 consists of 16 residues. The germline V gene encodes CDR1 SGDLS and CDR2 YYNGEE. The CDR3 DNA reads TGTGCCAGCAGCGTAGATGTCAGAAACAGGAGGGAGACCCAGTACTTC. This translates into CASSVDVRNRRETQYF.

This CDR3 is CASSRRGQALVMGKLFF. For the CDR3, the DNA is TGTGCCAGCAGCAGAAGGGGGCAGGCGCTGGTGATGGGGAAACTGTTTTTT. This chain links TRBV27 with TRBJ1-4, with 7 bases fitting TRBD1. Germline assignment: CDR1 MNHEY and CDR2 SMNVEV (reference sequence). The V segment lost 6 bases and the J segment 11 bases; nucleotides outside the gene matches: 21. The CDR3 is 17 amino acids.

This clonotype was found many times. The chain recombines TRBV28 with TRBJ1-2; 7 nucleotides line up with TRBD1. V shed 4 bases, J shed 3 bases, and the junction held 8 bases outside the gene matches. The CDR3 loop spans 15 amino acids. Looked up from germline, CDR1 is MDHEN and CDR2 is SYDVKM. CDR3 loop: CASSSPGGRDYGYTF. Here the CDR3 DNA reads TGTGCCAGCAGTTCCCCAGGGGGACGTGACTATGGCTACACCTTC.